This section outlines one TCR beta chain sequence together with its context. Generated by immunoSEQ multiplex PCR, the TCRdb table keeps only in-frame clones and is missing some. The sample has 70,000 to 95,000 clones; nearly 90% are singletons. This sample stems from a study of blood T cell repertoires in COVID-19. Looked up from germline, CDR1 is SGHAT and CDR2 is FQNNGV. CDR3 size: 18 residues. The V and J ends lost 5 bases and 4 bases, in that order; junction bases with no gene match: 15. The chain uses TRBV11-2 and TRBJ1-5; 9 bases align to TRBD1. The source of this sequence is an elderly woman with active COVID-19. The material sequenced was peripheral blood. CDR3 amino acids: CASSPGGPGTGTNQPQHF. CDR3 nucleotide sequence: TGTGCCAGCAGCCCGGGGGGACCCGGGACAGGGACGAATCAGCCCCAGCATTTT.